These 29 T cell receptor beta chains were all obtained from the same sample, sequenced in a study of T cells in Graves' hyperthyroidism and ophthalmopathy. Amplification of TCR beta CDR3 regions used RNA as the template. During a first-round RT-PCR of the TCR CDR3, the HTBI primer set was used. TCRdb independently ran MiXCR on the multiplex PCR reads; one entry per CDR3 protein. Among roughly 720,000 distinct CDR3 sequences listed, roughly 17% were seen once. Sequencing used blood. The receptors come from a man between 50 and 59 years old with Graves' hyperthyroidism.

A remark on this clonotype: One base away lies a much larger clone, so this may be a sequencing read error. CDR3: CASSESYNEQYF. The CDR3 nucleotides are TGTGCCAGCAGCGAGAGCTACAATGAGCAGTACTTC. This chain uses TRBV12-3 or TRBV12-4 with TRBJ2-1; D gene ambiguous. The J call may not be correct, given that the DNA end is closer to TRBJ2-7. The CDR3 has 12 residues.

This chain links TRBV28 with TRBJ1-5; 7 positions agree with TRBD1. J gave up 2 bases and V 5 bases, and 12 bases lay outside the gene matches. Germline V CDR1 and CDR2: MDHEN, SYDVKM. The CDR3 loop spans 17 amino acids. The CDR3 bases are TGTGCCAGCAGTGTAATACAGGGGCGCGGGGGCAATCAGCCCCAGCATTTT. It translates to CASSVIQGRGGNQPQHF. Variable domain in full (rest from reference TRBV28 and TRBJ1-5): DVKVTQSSRYLVKRTGEKVFLECVQDMDHENMFWYRQDPGLGLRLIYFSYDVKMKEKGDIPEGYSVSREKKERFSLILESASTNQTSMYLCASSVIQGRGGNQPQHFGDGTRLSIL.

This clonotype turned up a few times. The V call is TRBV28, the J call TRBJ2-5, with TRBD1 identical over 7 bases. The V segment lost 8 bases and the J segment 5 bases; nucleotides outside the gene matches: 8. The CDR3 is 13 amino acids. The germline CDR1 and CDR2 sequences are MDHEN and SYDVKM. The CDR3 reads CASVGRGFETQYF. The CDR3 region has the DNA TGTGCCAGCGTCGGCAGGGGGTTCGAGACCCAGTACTTC. Variable domain in full (rest from reference TRBV28 and TRBJ2-5): DVKVTQSSRYLVKRTGEKVFLECVQDMDHENMFWYRQDPGLGLRLIYFSYDVKMKEKGDIPEGYSVSREKKERFSLILESASTNQTSMYLCASVGRGFETQYFGPGTRLLVL.

This clonotype was counted ten times or more. The rearrangement uses TRBV7-2 and TRBJ2-3; 8 bases map to TRBD1. Germline-derived CDR1 and CDR2 are SGHTA and FQGNSA. V shed 6 bases, J shed 2 bases, and the junction held 7 bases outside the gene matches. This CDR3 comprises 15 residues. The CDR3, as DNA: TGTGCCAGCAGTCCGGACAGGGACCACACAGATACGCAGTATTTT. Protein product: CASSPDRDHTDTQYF.

This clonotype was detected ten times or more. The chain links TRBV25-1 to TRBJ2-1, with 9 bases matching TRBD1. This CDR3 has 16 residues. V gave up 2 bases and J gave up 6 bases; unmatched junction bases: 8. Germline V gene data show CDR1 as MGHDK and CDR2 as SYGVNS. The CDR3 DNA reads as TGTGCCAGCAGTGAAACCGGGACAGGGCTCGTCAATGAGCAGTTCTTC. Protein: CASSETGTGLVNEQFF.

There are many counts of this clonotype. The chain is built from TRBV20-1 and TRBJ2-1; 15 nucleotides match TRBD2. Germline assignment: CDR1 DFQATT and CDR2 SNEGSKA (reference sequence). This CDR3 is 17 amino acids long. V dropped 8 bases and J dropped 0; count of bases not matched to a gene: 8. DNA of the CDR3: TGCAGTCGAGGGACTAGCGGGAGGAGGAGCTCCTACAATGAGCAGTTCTTC. Its protein product is CSRGTSGRRSSYNEQFF.

The chain is built from TRBV20-1 and TRBJ2-1, with TRBD2 matching over 15 bases. J lost 3 bases, V lost 0 bases, and 6 bases had no gene match. The CDR3 is 18 amino acids. Germline V gene sequence: CDR1 DFQATT, CDR2 SNEGSKA (reference sequence). CDR3 coding DNA: TGCAGTGCTAGAGACTTAGGACTAGCGGGAGGGGACTACAATGAGCAGTTCTTC. Its protein is CSARDLGLAGGDYNEQFF.

Many counts were recorded for this clonotype. This chain joins TRBV2 and TRBJ1-2; tentatively, D is TRBD1 (5 bases). Germline V gene data show CDR1 as SNHLY and CDR2 as FYNNEI. V was clipped by 0 bases and J by 3 bases, with 14 bases between them. There are 16 residues in the CDR3. In DNA form, the CDR3 reads TGTGCCAGCAGTGAAGCGGGAGCTAGGGGCTACTATGGCTACACCTTC. Protein sequence: CASSEAGARGYYGYTF. The full variable domain, completed using reference TRBV2 and TRBJ1-2, is EPEVTQTPSHQVTQMGQEVILRCVPISNHLYFYWYRQILGQKVEFLVSFYNNEISEKSEIFDDQFSVERPDGSNFTLKIRSTKLEDSAMYFCASSEAGARGYYGYTFGSGTRLTVV.

On this clonotype itself: This may arise from a read error, as a much more abundant clone is one base away. The gene calls are TRBV29-1 and TRBJ2-1, with 7 bases identical to TRBD1. Germline V gene lookup returns CDR1 SQVTM and CDR2 ANQGSEA. V gave up 7 bases and J gave up 7 bases; unmatched junction bases: 7. CDR3 length equals 12 residues. CDR3 DNA: TGCAGCGCTTGCACAGGGGTAAATGAGCAGTTCTTC. Translating it yields CSACTGVNEQFF.

The rearrangement links TRBV12-3 or TRBV12-4 to TRBJ1-6; D is perhaps TRBD1 (6 bases). This CDR3 is built from 14 residues. V lost 3 bases and J 9 bases, leaving 12 bases between the germline ends. The CDR3 spells CASSFEIGGSPLHF. DNA for the CDR3: TGTGCCAGCAGTTTTGAGATAGGGGGTTCACCCCTCCACTTT.

This clonotype was counted at least ten times. The chain links TRBV3-1 to TRBJ2-1, with 8 bases lining up with TRBD1. V lost 4 bases, J lost 8 bases, and 10 bases stayed unmatched. Looked up from germline, CDR1 is LGHDT and CDR2 is YNNKEL (reference sequence). The CDR3 length is 15 residues. The CDR3 DNA is TGTGCCAGCAGCCCTCGACAGGGGATATGGCATGAGCAGTTCTTC. It translates to CASSPRQGIWHEQFF.

Ten or more counts support this clonotype. The V and J genes are TRBV4-2 and TRBJ2-5, with D tentatively TRBD2 (5 bases). V was clipped by 3 bases and J by 6 bases, with 14 bases between them. Germline V gene sequence: CDR1 LGHNA, CDR2 YNFKEQ. This CDR3 is 14 amino acids long. The CDR3 reads CASSQDLGLKTQYF. DNA of the CDR3: TGTGCCAGCAGCCAGGACTTGGGGTTGAAGACCCAGTACTTC.

This clonotype occurred many times. The V gene is TRBV12-3 or TRBV12-4, the J gene TRBJ1-5, with 10 bases lining up with TRBD1. CDR3 length: 13 amino acids. J gave up 6 bases and V 6 bases, and 2 bases lay outside the gene matches. CDR3: CASSRDRGQPQHF. The CDR3 DNA is TGTGCCAGCAGCAGGGACAGGGGTCAGCCCCAGCATTTT.

The V call is TRBV12-3 or TRBV12-4, the J call TRBJ2-7, with TRBD1 identical over 8 bases. This CDR3 contains 12 residues. V dropped 9 bases and J dropped 3; count of bases not matched to a gene: 4. In DNA, the CDR3 is TGTGCCAGTGGACAGGGATTCTACGAGCAGTACTTC. Protein sequence: CASGQGFYEQYF.

The chain employs TRBV4-1 and TRBJ1-3; D may be TRBD1 (5 bases). Germline V gene data show CDR1 as MGHRA and CDR2 as YSYEKL. V shed 2 bases and J shed 0 bases, with 8 bases lying between them. The CDR3 contains 15 residues. The CDR3 loop reads CASSQTRDSGNTIYF. In DNA form, the CDR3 reads TGCGCCAGCAGCCAAACCAGGGACTCTGGAAACACCATATATTTT.

Many counts were recorded for this clonotype. The chain combines TRBV24-1 with TRBJ2-3; 12 bases match TRBD1. From germline, CDR1 is KGHDR and CDR2 SFDVKD. With 4 bases clipped from V and 7 bases from J, the junction kept 5 bases outside the gene matches. The CDR3 is 15 residues long. In nucleotides, the CDR3 is TGTGCCACCAGTGACCCTGGGACAGGGGGCTATACGCAGTATTTT. Translation: CATSDPGTGGYTQYF.

The gene calls are TRBV19 and TRBJ2-1; 10 nucleotides match TRBD2. CDR3 size: 18 residues. V lost 5 bases and J lost 2; bases outside the gene matches: 12. Germline V gene lookup returns CDR1 LNHDA and CDR2 SQIVND (reference sequence). The CDR3 reads CASSFRLAGGPTYNEQFF. CDR3 coding DNA: TGTGCCAGTAGTTTCAGACTAGCGGGCGGCCCAACCTACAATGAGCAGTTCTTC.

This clonotype was counted many times. V usage is TRBV30 and J usage is TRBJ2-7; 7 nucleotides match TRBD1. The CDR3 has 12 residues. Germline CDR1 and CDR2: GTSNPN and SVGIG (reference sequence). Losses at the gene ends were 4 bases for V and 4 bases for J; bases not matched to a gene: 4. The DNA for the CDR3 is TGTGCCTGGACGACAGGGTCTTACGAGCAGTACTTC. Translating gives CAWTTGSYEQYF.

This CDR3 is CASSFRLNKNLGTDTQYF. The CDR3 DNA sequence: TGTGCCAGCAGTTTTCGGCTGAATAAGAATCTCGGCACAGATACGCAGTATTTT. The rearrangement links TRBV12-3 or TRBV12-4 to TRBJ2-3; no clear D. Trimming removed 3 bases from V and 1 base from J, with 20 bases in between. CDR3 length: 18 residues.

Regarding this clonotype: This may be a read error, as it is one base from a much larger clone. The chain uses TRBV28 and TRBJ1-2; D perhaps matches TRBD1 (6 bases). Germline-derived CDR1 and CDR2 are MDHEN and SYDVKM. The CDR3 contains 13 residues. Here the CDR3 reads CASSFGQLYDYTF. As DNA, the CDR3 is TGTGCCAGCAGTTTCGGACAGCTCTATGACTACACCTTC.

This clonotype was recorded many times. The chain recombines TRBV10-3 with TRBJ2-7, with D possibly TRBD1 on 6 matching bases. V lost 5 bases and J lost 1, with 15 bases in between. Germline CDR1 is ENHRY and CDR2 is SYGVKD. This CDR3 contains 15 residues. The CDR3 loop reads CAISFGQFSSYEQYF. CDR3 bases: TGTGCCATCAGTTTCGGACAGTTCTCTTCCTACGAGCAGTACTTC.

This clonotype was counted many times. The chain carries TRBV6-1 and TRBJ2-1; D uncertain. The CDR3 has 16 amino acids. The V end was cut by 5 bases, the J end by 0 bases, with 14 bases between. Looked up from germline, CDR1 is MNHNS and CDR2 is SASEGT. CDR3 coding DNA: TGTGCCAGCAGTCTAACTATGAGGACCTCCTACAATGAGCAGTTCTTC. It encodes CASSLTMRTSYNEQFF.

This clonotype turned up a few times. V gene TRBV6-2 or TRBV6-3 combines with J gene TRBJ2-1, with 7 positions matching TRBD2. The CDR3 is 18 residues long. The V and J ends lost 2 bases and 3 bases, in that order; junction bases with no gene match: 13. CDR1 MNHEY and CDR2 SVGEGT come from the germline V gene. This CDR3 is CASSYPSIGASGYNEQFF. The CDR3 DNA reads TGTGCCAGCAGTTACCCTTCAATCGGGGCTAGCGGCTACAATGAGCAGTTCTTC.

This clonotype was recorded at least ten times. This rearrangement joins TRBV27 to TRBJ2-7, with D tentatively TRBD2 (6 bases). The CDR3 is 16 residues long. The ends were cut back, 5 bases at V and 2 bases at J, with 19 bases in the middle. From germline, CDR1 is MNHEY and CDR2 SMNVEV (reference sequence). In nucleotides, the CDR3 is TGTGCCAGCAGTCCCTCAAGCGGGTGGATAGCCTACGAGCAGTACTTC. Amino acid sequence: CASSPSSGWIAYEQYF.

The sample holds many counts of this clonotype. The chain recombines TRBV11-2 with TRBJ2-7, with D possibly TRBD2 on 5 matching bases. V gave up 0 bases and J gave up 7 bases, with 7 bases separating them. The CDR3 covers 12 residues. Germline CDR1 reads SGHAT; CDR2 reads FQNNGV. CDR3 nucleotide sequence: TGTGCCAGCAGCTTAGATGGAGGAGAGCAGTACTTC. Residues: CASSLDGGEQYF. The full variable domain, in which reference TRBV11-2 and TRBJ2-7 provide the parts outside the CDR3, is EAGVAQSPRYKIIEKRQSVAFWCNPISGHATLYWYQQILGQGPKLLIQFQNNGVVDDSQLPKDRFSAERLKGVDSTLKIQPAKLEDSAVYLCASSLDGGEQYFGPGTRLTVT.

This clonotype occurred many times. The CDR3 reads CASSLSGDPEAFF. For the CDR3, the DNA is TGTGCCAGCAGCTTATCGGGGGATCCTGAAGCTTTCTTT. The J gene is TRBJ1-1, the V gene TRBV7-8, with D perhaps TRBD1 (5 bases). The V end lost 2 bases, the J end lost 6 bases, and 10 bases lay between the germline ends. The CDR3 covers 13 residues. CDR1 and CDR2 from the germline V gene are SGHVS and FQNEAQ.

The rearrangement joins TRBV24-1 to TRBJ1-5, with no clear D. Germline V gene lookup returns CDR1 KGHDR and CDR2 SFDVKD. The CDR3 extends over 17 amino acids. V was pared by 4 bases and J by 3 bases, with 18 bases between. The CDR3, as DNA: TGTGCCACCAGTGACCCCCGTTCCGGGATCGACAATCAGCCCCAGCATTTT. It yields the protein CATSDPRSGIDNQPQHF.

This clonotype was counted only a few times. V gene TRBV11-3 combines with J gene TRBJ2-1; 7 bases map to TRBD2. CDR1 is SGHNT, CDR2 YENEEA, per germline. Trimming took 2 bases from V and 0 from J; bases not matched to a gene: 4. This CDR3 is 16 amino acids long. The CDR3 bases are TGTGCCAGCAGCTTAAGACGCGGGAGCTCCTACAATGAGCAGTTCTTC. It encodes CASSLRRGSSYNEQFF.

A note on this clonotype: This may stem from a read error, because a much larger clone lies one nucleotide away. The chain combines TRBV27 with TRBJ2-2, with D possibly being TRBD1 or TRBD2 (5 bases each). Germline CDR1 MNHEY, CDR2 SMNVEV (reference sequence). V lost 7 bases and J lost 4, with 16 bases in between. This CDR3 has 15 residues. The CDR3 is CASKPGADPTGELFF. CDR3 DNA: TGTGCCAGCAAACCCGGGGCAGATCCCACCGGGGAGCTGTTTTTT.